This paragraph reports one TCR beta chain. Its antigen is unidentified. Here immunoSEQ multiplex PCR was the method, and the copy in TCRdb shows in-frame clones only, minus some. Counted here are hundreds of thousands of clones, around 89% occurring once; the ten biggest clones make up approximately 1.5%. This entry is derived from a study of Ad26.COV2.S vaccination and SARS-CoV-2 variants. The overall study: Of the COV1001 trial arms, the Ad26.COV2.S arm included the donor.

Overall study findings and caveats: Spike-specific CD8+ and CD4+ T cell responses reportedly showed substantial breadth after vaccination. Greater spike-specific TCR breadth was seen in vaccine recipients than in placebo recipients.

The germline V gene encodes CDR1 SGHNT and CDR2 YYREEE (reference sequence). The CDR3 totals 14 residues. V was trimmed by 1 base and J by 9 bases, leaving 14 bases between them. The treatment denotes: about 20 received Ad26.COV2.S at low or high dose, single or two shots; several received placebo; per-sample allocation not given. Samples analyzed were those drawn on day 63 after the first vaccine or placebo injection. This sequence joins TRBV5-4 and TRBJ2-1, with a weak D call TRBD2 (6 bases). This sequence originates from a person aged 18-60 years who received the Ad26.COV2.S COVID-19 vaccine or a placebo. The source was peripheral blood, collected in a trial of Ad26.COV2.S vaccine versus placebo. The CDR3, as DNA: TGTGCCAGCAGCTTGATTGGACTAAGAAGTGAGCAGTTCTTC. Translation: CASSLIGLRSEQFF.